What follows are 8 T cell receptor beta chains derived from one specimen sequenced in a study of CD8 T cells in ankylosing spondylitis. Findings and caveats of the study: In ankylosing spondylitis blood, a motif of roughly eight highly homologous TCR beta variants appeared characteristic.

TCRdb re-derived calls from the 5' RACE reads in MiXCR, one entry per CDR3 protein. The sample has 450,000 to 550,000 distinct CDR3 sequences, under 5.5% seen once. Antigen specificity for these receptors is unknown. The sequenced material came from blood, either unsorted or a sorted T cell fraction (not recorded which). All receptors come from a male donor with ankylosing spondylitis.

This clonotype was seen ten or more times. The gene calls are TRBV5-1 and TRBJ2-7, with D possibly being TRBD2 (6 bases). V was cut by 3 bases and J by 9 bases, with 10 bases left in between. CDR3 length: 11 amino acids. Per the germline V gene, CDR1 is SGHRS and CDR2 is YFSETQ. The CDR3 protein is CASSSGSRQYF. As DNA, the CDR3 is TGCGCCAGCAGCTCCGGGAGCAGGCAGTACTTC. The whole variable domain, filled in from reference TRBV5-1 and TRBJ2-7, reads KAGVTQTPRYLIKTRGQQVTLSCSPISGHRSVSWYQQTPGQGLQFLFEYFSETQRNKGNFPGRFSGRQFSNSRSEMNVSTLELGDSALYLCASSSGSRQYFGPGTRLTVT.

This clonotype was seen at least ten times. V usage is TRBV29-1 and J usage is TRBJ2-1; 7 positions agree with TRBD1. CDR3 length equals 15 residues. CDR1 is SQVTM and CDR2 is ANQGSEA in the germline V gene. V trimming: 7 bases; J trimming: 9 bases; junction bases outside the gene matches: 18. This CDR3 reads CSGSWDSRSSSEQFF. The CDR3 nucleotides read TGCAGCGGGTCATGGGACAGTCGGAGTAGCTCTGAGCAGTTCTTC.

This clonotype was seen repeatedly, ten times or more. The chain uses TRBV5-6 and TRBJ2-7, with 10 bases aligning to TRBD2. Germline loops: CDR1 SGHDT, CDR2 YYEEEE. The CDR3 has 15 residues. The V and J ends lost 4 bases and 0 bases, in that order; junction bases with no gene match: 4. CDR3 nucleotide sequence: TGTGCCAGCAGCCTAGGACTAGCGGCCTCCTACGAGCAGTACTTC. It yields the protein CASSLGLAASYEQYF.

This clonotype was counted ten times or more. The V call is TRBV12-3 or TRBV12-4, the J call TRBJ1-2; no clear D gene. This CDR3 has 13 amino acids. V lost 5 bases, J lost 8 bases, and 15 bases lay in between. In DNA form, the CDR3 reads TGTGCCAGCAGTCCGTCCCGGCTGGGCGGCTACACCTTC. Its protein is CASSPSRLGGYTF.

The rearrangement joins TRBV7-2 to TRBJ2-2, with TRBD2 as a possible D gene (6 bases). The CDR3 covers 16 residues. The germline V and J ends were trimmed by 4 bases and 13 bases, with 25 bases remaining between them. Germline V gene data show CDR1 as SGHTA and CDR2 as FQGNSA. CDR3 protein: CASSYRGDFKRGGLFF. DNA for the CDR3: TGTGCCAGCAGCTATAGAGGGGACTTTAAAAGGGGCGGGCTGTTTTTT.

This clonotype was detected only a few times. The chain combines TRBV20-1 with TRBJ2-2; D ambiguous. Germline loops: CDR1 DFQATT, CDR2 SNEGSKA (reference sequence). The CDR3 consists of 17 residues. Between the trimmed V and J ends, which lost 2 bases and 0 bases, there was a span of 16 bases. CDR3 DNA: TGCAGTGCTAGACCCGCCCTACCAGACTCGAACACCGGGGAGCTGTTTTTT. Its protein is CSARPALPDSNTGELFF.

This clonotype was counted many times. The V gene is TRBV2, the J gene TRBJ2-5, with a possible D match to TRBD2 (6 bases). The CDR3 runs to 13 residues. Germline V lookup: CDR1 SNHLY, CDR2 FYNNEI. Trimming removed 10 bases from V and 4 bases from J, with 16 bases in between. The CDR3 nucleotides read TGTGCCACTAGAATGGACTACCCAGAGACCCAGTACTTC. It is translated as CATRMDYPETQYF.

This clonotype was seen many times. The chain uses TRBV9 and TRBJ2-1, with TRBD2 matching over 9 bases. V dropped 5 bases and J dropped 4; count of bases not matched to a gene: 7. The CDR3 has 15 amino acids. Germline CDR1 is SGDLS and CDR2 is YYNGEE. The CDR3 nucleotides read TGTGCCAGCAGAGCAGCGGGAGGTGTTTACAATGAGCAGTTCTTC. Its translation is CASRAAGGVYNEQFF.